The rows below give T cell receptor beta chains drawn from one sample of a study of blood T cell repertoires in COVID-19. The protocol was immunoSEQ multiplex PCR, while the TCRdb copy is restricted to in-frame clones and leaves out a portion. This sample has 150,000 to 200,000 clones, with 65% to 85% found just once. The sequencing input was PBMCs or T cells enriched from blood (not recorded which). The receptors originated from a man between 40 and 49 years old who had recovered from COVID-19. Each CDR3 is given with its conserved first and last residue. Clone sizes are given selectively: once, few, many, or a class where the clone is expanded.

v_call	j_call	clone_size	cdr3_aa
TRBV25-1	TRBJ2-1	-	CASSERALSSYNEQFF
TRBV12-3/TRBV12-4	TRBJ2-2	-	CASRQARTGELFF
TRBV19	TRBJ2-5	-	CASSNGGEETQYF
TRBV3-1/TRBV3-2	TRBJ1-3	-	CASSQERSAGNTIYF
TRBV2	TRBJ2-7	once	CAIPNRDRGVTSYEQYF
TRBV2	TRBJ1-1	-	CATKGEYSTEAFF
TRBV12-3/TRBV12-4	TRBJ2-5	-	CASSLLSEETQYF
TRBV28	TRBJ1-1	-	CASSLSHHTLTGEAEAFF
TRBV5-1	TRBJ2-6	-	CACAPSGANVLTF
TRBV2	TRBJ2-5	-	CAAGYQETQYF
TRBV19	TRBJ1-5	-	CASSIGGRGRNQPQHF
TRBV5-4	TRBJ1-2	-	CASSPTGTGYNYGYTF
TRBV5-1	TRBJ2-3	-	CASSPGALAGSTDTQYF
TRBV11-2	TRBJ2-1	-	CASSLGKGQGYNEQFF
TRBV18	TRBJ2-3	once	CASSPTGGVTDTQYF
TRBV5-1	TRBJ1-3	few	CASSPHRAYSGNTIYF
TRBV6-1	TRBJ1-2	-	CASSEGRGMRGYTF
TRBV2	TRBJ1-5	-	CASSRGRDNQPQHF